One sample yielded the 32 T cell receptor beta chains listed below, sequenced in a study of vaccination and CD4 T cells after COVID-19. TCRdb used MiXCR to reprocess the PCR reads, holding one entry per CDR3 protein. The sample shows about 40,000 distinct CDR3 sequences, around 35% of them seen only once. Documented time point: late sampling 161 to 241 days after vaccination in a few convalescent patients. The material sequenced was CD4+ T cells from blood, taken about 7 months after SARS-CoV-2 vaccination. Every receptor here comes from a human donor who had recovered from COVID-19.

This clonotype has a handful of counts. J is TRBJ2-3 and V is TRBV7-9; no clear D. V was shortened by 6 bases and J by 0 bases, with 7 bases between the two germline ends. This CDR3 is built from 13 residues. The V gene's germline CDR1 is SEHNR and CDR2 FQNEAQ (reference sequence). The CDR3 nucleotides are TGTGCCAGCAGTACCCAGAGCACAGATACGCAGTATTTT. It encodes CASSTQSTDTQYF.

This clonotype appeared a single time. The J gene is TRBJ1-6, the V gene TRBV18; the D is unclear. V was shortened by 2 bases and J by 9 bases, with 11 bases between the two germline ends. From germline, CDR1 is KGHSH and CDR2 LQKENI. The CDR3 covers 14 residues. The CDR3, as DNA: TGTGCCAGCTCACCAGGGGTTGTTAGTTCACCCCTCCACTTT. Its translation is CASSPGVVSSPLHF.

The V call is TRBV27, the J call TRBJ2-3, with 11 bases fitting TRBD2. Germline values: CDR1 MNHEY, CDR2 SMNVEV (reference sequence). The CDR3 is 18 amino acids. V lost 0 bases to trimming and J lost 1 base; unmatched junction nucleotides: 6. The CDR3, as DNA: TGTGCCAGCAGTTTATCGGTCTGGACTAGCGGGCGCACAGATACGCAGTATTTT. It codes for CASSLSVWTSGRTDTQYF.

Only a few counts were recorded for this clonotype. The chain uses TRBV28 and TRBJ1-5, with D hard to call. The germline gives CDR1 MDHEN, CDR2 SYDVKM. This CDR3 has 16 amino acids. Trimming removed 5 bases from V and 0 bases from J, with 14 bases in between. CDR3 loop: CASSGRKATSNQPQHF. The CDR3 nucleotides read TGTGCCAGCAGTGGTCGGAAGGCTACTAGCAATCAGCCCCAGCATTTT.

The chain is built from TRBV24-1 and TRBJ2-7; 7 bases align to TRBD2. The CDR3 length is 13 residues. The V gene end was trimmed by 9 bases and the J gene end by 5 bases; junction bases not matched to a gene: 9. CDR1 is KGHDR and CDR2 is SFDVKD in the germline V gene. CDR3 DNA sequence: TGTGCCACCCTTACTACTGCGGGAGACGAGCAGTACTTC. Protein product: CATLTTAGDEQYF.

This clonotype has only one observation. The CDR3 nucleotides are TGTGCCAGCAGTGGCCTCGTTAAGGAGTATGGCTACACCTTC. Its translation is CASSGLVKEYGYTF. This rearrangement joins TRBV25-1 to TRBJ1-2; D unclear. Germline V gene lookup returns CDR1 MGHDK and CDR2 SYGVNS. V was cut by 4 bases and J by 5 bases, with 14 bases left in between. CDR3 length: 14 residues.

CDR3 DNA sequence: TGCGCCAGCAGCCAAGATCTAGGGAGCTCCTATAATTCACCCCTCCACTTT. Protein: CASSQDLGSSYNSPLHF. This chain links TRBV4-3 with TRBJ1-6; no reliable D call. The CDR3 totals 17 residues. Germline V CDR1 and CDR2: LGHNA, YSLEER. Trimming left V 0 bases short and J 0 bases short, with 9 bases between.

A few counts support this clonotype. V gene TRBV10-3 combines with J gene TRBJ2-7; 10 nucleotides match TRBD2. CDR3 size: 13 residues. Germline V lookup: CDR1 ENHRY, CDR2 SYGVKD. With 10 bases clipped from V and 3 bases from J, the junction kept 6 bases outside the gene matches. CDR3 DNA: TGTGCCAGCGGCGAGCGGGAGGGCTACGAGCAGTACTTC. It codes for CASGEREGYEQYF.

The genes are TRBV4-3 and TRBJ1-2, with D unclear. There are 14 residues in the CDR3. Germline CDR1 is LGHNA and CDR2 is YSLEER. Trimming stripped 4 bases from V and 1 base from J, with 10 bases between. Here the CDR3 reads CASSPYSDNYGYTF. The DNA of the CDR3 is TGCGCCAGCAGCCCCTATTCGGATAACTATGGCTACACCTTC.

A single count supports this clonotype. The J gene is TRBJ2-3, the V gene TRBV2, with D unclear. The V gene's germline CDR1 is SNHLY and CDR2 FYNNEI. V gave up 7 bases and J gave up 0 bases, with 8 bases separating them. This CDR3 is 13 amino acids long. CDR3 residues: CASKVSSTDTQYF. CDR3 bases: TGTGCCAGCAAGGTGTCTAGCACAGATACGCAGTATTTT.

The chain links TRBV19 to TRBJ2-1, with D maybe TRBD2 (6 bases). This CDR3 contains 15 residues. The V and J ends lost 1 base and 4 bases respectively, with 11 bases between them. The germline V gene encodes CDR1 LNHDA and CDR2 SQIVND (reference sequence). The CDR3 region is CASSIAGAGYNEQFF. For the CDR3, the DNA is TGTGCCAGTAGTATAGCGGGAGCGGGTTACAATGAGCAGTTCTTC.

CDR3 nucleotide sequence: TGTGCCATCAGTGTCCTACCGGGAGACACAGATACGCAGTATTTT. Translating gives CAISVLPGDTDTQYF. This rearrangement joins TRBV10-3 to TRBJ2-3; TRBD2 is a possible D gene (6 bases). This CDR3 has 15 amino acids. The germline V gene encodes CDR1 ENHRY and CDR2 SYGVKD. Trimming removed 4 bases from V and 2 bases from J, with 13 bases in between.

This chain connects TRBV20-1 to TRBJ1-3, with TRBD1 as a possible D gene (6 bases). V was shortened by 3 bases and J by 3 bases, with 12 bases between the two germline ends. In germline, CDR1 is DFQATT, CDR2 SNEGSKA (reference sequence). The CDR3 has 14 amino acids. The CDR3 sequence: CSARTGDFGNTIYF. CDR3 nucleotides: TGCAGTGCTAGGACAGGAGACTTTGGAAACACCATATATTTT.

The V and J genes are TRBV7-8 and TRBJ2-1; TRBD2 aligns across 8 bases. Germline CDR1 SGHVS, CDR2 FQNEAQ. CDR3 length equals 14 residues. The J segment lost 8 bases and the V segment lost 5 bases, leaving 8 bases of the junction unmatched. The CDR3 reads CASSTGTSWHEQFF. The CDR3 nucleotides are TGTGCCAGCAGCACCGGGACTAGTTGGCATGAGCAGTTCTTC.

V gene TRBV11-2 combines with J gene TRBJ1-1; tentative D call: TRBD1 (5 bases). CDR1 is SGHAT, CDR2 FQNNGV, per germline. V gave up 6 bases and J gave up 3 bases, with 14 bases separating them. This CDR3 has 14 residues. The CDR3 sequence is CASRPPGGDTEAFF. In DNA form, the CDR3 reads TGTGCCAGCAGGCCTCCCGGGGGGGACACTGAAGCTTTCTTT.

The CDR3 DNA reads as TGCAGTGCCGGGACTAGCGGGAGGGGTGGGCAAGAGACCCAGTACTTC. Its translation: CSAGTSGRGGQETQYF. The chain joins TRBV20-1 to TRBJ2-5, with 16 bases lining up with TRBD2. Germline loops: CDR1 DFQATT, CDR2 SNEGSKA (reference sequence). The CDR3 extends over 16 amino acids. V gave up 6 bases and J gave up 2 bases; unmatched junction bases: 6.

V usage is TRBV7-3 and J usage is TRBJ2-1; TRBD2 is a possible D gene (6 bases). This CDR3 has 15 residues. The germline CDR1 and CDR2 sequences are SGHTA and FQGTGA. V lost 3 bases and J lost 0, with 9 bases in between. CDR3: CASSFGRDSYNEQFF. The CDR3 nucleotides read TGTGCCAGCAGCTTTGGGCGGGACTCCTACAATGAGCAGTTCTTC.

This clonotype turned up a few times. This chain connects TRBV27 to TRBJ2-1; TRBD1 agrees at 9 bases. The germline V gene encodes CDR1 MNHEY and CDR2 SMNVEV (reference sequence). The V segment lost 5 bases and the J segment 2 bases; nucleotides outside the gene matches: 4. The CDR3 runs to 15 residues. The CDR3 nucleotides are TGTGCCAGCAGTCCCACAGGGGGCCCCTACAATGAGCAGTTCTTC. It specifies CASSPTGGPYNEQFF.

As DNA, the CDR3 is TGTGCCAGCAGTGGCCCGGGGAACACTGAAGCTTTCTTT. This sequence encodes CASSGPGNTEAFF. The rearrangement links TRBV6-1 to TRBJ1-1; D not resolved. The V end lost 4 bases, the J end lost 1 base, and 7 bases lay between the germline ends. Germline V gives CDR1 MNHNS, CDR2 SASEGT. CDR3 length: 13 amino acids.

This clonotype was observed a few times. V and J are TRBV12-3 or TRBV12-4 and TRBJ1-5; D might be TRBD1 (5 bases). The V and J ends lost 4 bases and 0 bases respectively, with 7 bases between them. The CDR3 consists of 14 residues. CDR3 residues: CASSWTNSNQPQHF. The CDR3 coding sequence is TGTGCCAGCAGTTGGACAAATAGCAATCAGCCCCAGCATTTT.

The rearrangement links TRBV10-3 to TRBJ2-2, with 8 bases identical to TRBD1. Unmatched junction bases numbered 2, after V lost 4 bases and J lost 1 base. Germline CDR1 and CDR2: ENHRY and SYGVKD. The CDR3 runs to 15 residues. CDR3: CAISATGGNTGELFF. CDR3 DNA: TGTGCCATCAGTGCAACAGGGGGGAACACCGGGGAGCTGTTTTTT.

The rearrangement joins TRBV7-2 to TRBJ2-2; unclear D gene. Germline V gives CDR1 SGHTA, CDR2 FQGNSA. This CDR3 region has 13 residues. V was trimmed by 7 bases and J by 2 bases, leaving 8 bases between them. The CDR3 DNA sequence: TGTGCCAGCAACGGGCCCAACACCGGGGAGCTGTTTTTT. Translating gives CASNGPNTGELFF. Filled out from reference TRBV7-2 and TRBJ2-2, the complete variable domain reads GAGVSQSPSNKVTEKGKDVELRCDPISGHTALYWYRQSLGQGLEFLIYFQGNSAPDKSGLPSDRFSAERTGGSVSTLTIQRTQQEDSAVYLCASNGPNTGELFFGEGSRLTVL.

In this sample, this clonotype turned up a few times. This rearrangement joins TRBV28 to TRBJ2-3; D may be TRBD2 (6 bases). Trimming removed 5 bases from V and 3 bases from J, with 18 bases in between. This CDR3 comprises 16 residues. Germline CDR1 and CDR2: MDHEN and SYDVKM. The CDR3 is CASSLLAGTSTDTQYF. In nucleotides, the CDR3 is TGTGCCAGCAGTCTTCTCGCCGGGACTTCGACAGATACGCAGTATTTT.

Only a few counts were recorded for this clonotype. The rearrangement joins TRBV20-1 to TRBJ2-1; no reliable D call. This CDR3 is 14 amino acids long. The germline CDR1 and CDR2 sequences are DFQATT and SNEGSKA (reference sequence). Trimming pared 0 bases from V and 8 bases from J, leaving 14 bases between. The CDR3 protein is CSARDLPEADEQFF. CDR3 bases: TGCAGTGCTAGAGATCTCCCCGAAGCCGATGAGCAGTTCTTC.

This clonotype was seen only a few times. This chain connects TRBV7-8 to TRBJ2-7, with D perhaps matching TRBD1 (6 bases). Trimming left V 6 bases short and J 8 bases short, with 23 bases between. Germline loops: CDR1 SGHVS, CDR2 FQNEAQ. The CDR3 extends over 15 amino acids. The CDR3 sequence: CASRQGKALDFKQYF. For the CDR3, the DNA is TGTGCCAGCAGACAGGGAAAAGCGCTAGATTTCAAGCAGTACTTC.

The sample holds many counts of this clonotype. The chain couples TRBV20-1 to TRBJ1-5; 8 bases match TRBD1. V shed 0 bases and J 7 bases; nucleotides not matched to a gene: 11. Germline-derived CDR1 and CDR2 are DFQATT and SNEGSKA (reference sequence). This CDR3 region has 16 residues. DNA for the CDR3: TGCAGTGCTAGAGATCCATCTACAGGGGGAGGCCAGCCCCAGCATTTT. It codes for CSARDPSTGGGQPQHF.

The chain links TRBV29-1 to TRBJ2-3; D remains ambiguous. The V end lost 4 bases, the J end lost 0 bases, and 5 bases lay between the germline ends. This CDR3 has 12 amino acids. Per the germline V gene, CDR1 is SQVTM and CDR2 is ANQGSEA. Here the CDR3 reads CSVGASTDTQYF. CDR3 sequence (DNA): TGCAGCGTTGGGGCTAGCACAGATACGCAGTATTTT.

V is TRBV7-3 and J is TRBJ2-1; the match to TRBD1 covers 9 bases. Germline CDR1 SGHTA, CDR2 FQGTGA. This CDR3 spans 15 amino acids. The V gene end was trimmed by 3 bases and the J gene end by 3 bases; junction bases not matched to a gene: 3. This CDR3 is CASSFTGGGYNEQFF. The DNA for the CDR3 is TGTGCCAGCAGCTTTACAGGGGGCGGCTACAATGAGCAGTTCTTC.

V gene TRBV20-1 combines with J gene TRBJ2-3; TRBD2 matches 7 bases. The CDR3 totals 13 residues. The germline V gene has CDR1 DFQATT and CDR2 SNEGSKA (reference sequence). CDR3 nucleotides: TGCAGCGCCCCCGGGACTACCACAGATACGCAGTATTTT. Translation: CSAPGTTTDTQYF.

This clonotype was found a few times. This sequence joins TRBV27 and TRBJ1-2; TRBD1 agrees at 7 bases. CDR1 and CDR2 from the germline V gene are MNHEY and SMNVEV (reference sequence). The J segment lost 4 bases and the V segment lost 9 bases, leaving 14 bases of the junction unmatched. The CDR3 sequence is 15 residues long. CDR3 protein: CASTPWAGGIYGYTF. CDR3 DNA: TGTGCCAGTACTCCGTGGGCAGGGGGTATCTATGGCTACACCTTC.

This clonotype was seen more than once but under ten times. The chain couples TRBV7-2 to TRBJ2-3, with D unresolved. Germline V gene data show CDR1 as SGHTA and CDR2 as FQGNSA. The V gene lost 8 bases and the J gene lost 2 bases, with 17 bases spanning the gap. This CDR3 has 15 residues. CDR3 sequence: CASGQMGGVTDTQYF. DNA of the CDR3: TGTGCCAGCGGCCAAATGGGCGGAGTCACAGATACGCAGTATTTT.

The chain couples TRBV4-2 to TRBJ2-3; D uncertain. V lost 0 bases and J lost 6, with 7 bases in between. Looked up from germline, CDR1 is LGHNA and CDR2 is YNFKEQ. The length of the CDR3 is 13 residues. The CDR3 sequence is CASSQELVDTQYF. DNA of the CDR3: TGTGCCAGCAGCCAAGAGCTCGTTGATACGCAGTATTTT.